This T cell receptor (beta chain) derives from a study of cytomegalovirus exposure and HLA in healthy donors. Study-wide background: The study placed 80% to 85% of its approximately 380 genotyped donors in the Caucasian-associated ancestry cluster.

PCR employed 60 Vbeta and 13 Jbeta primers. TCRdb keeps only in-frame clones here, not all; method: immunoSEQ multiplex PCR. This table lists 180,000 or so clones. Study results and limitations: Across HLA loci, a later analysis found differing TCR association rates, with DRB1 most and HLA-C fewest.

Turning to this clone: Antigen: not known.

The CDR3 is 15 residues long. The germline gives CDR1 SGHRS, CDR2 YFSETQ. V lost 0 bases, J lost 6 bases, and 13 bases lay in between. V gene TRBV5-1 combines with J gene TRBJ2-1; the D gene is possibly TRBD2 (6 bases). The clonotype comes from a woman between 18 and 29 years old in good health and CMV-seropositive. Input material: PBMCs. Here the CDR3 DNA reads TGCGCCAGCAGCTTGGGAGGATGGGGGGTCAATGAGCAGTTCTTC. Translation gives CASSLGGWGVNEQFF.